This section outlines one TCR beta chain sequence together with its context. Its cognate antigen is unknown. Sequencing targeted expressed TCRB transcripts, as all isolated RNA had been reverse transcribed. For naive, central memory and regulatory T cell samples, reads averaged roughly 4 million. TCRdb's table, derived via immunoSEQ multiplex PCR, lists solely in-frame clones and lacks some. Of more than 550,000 clones in the sample, about an eighth are singletons; the top ten hold less than 0.04%. The CDR3 has 15 amino acids. Germline V gene sequence: CDR1 ENHRY, CDR2 SYGVKD. The V end lost 8 bases, the J end lost 1 base, and 18 bases lay between the germline ends. This record comes from a study of beta chain features in type 1 diabetes. Study findings and constraints: Within each of all four CD4+ subsets, Type 1 diabetes patients had TCRB CDR3s that were moderately but significantly shorter. PCR might pick shorter templates more often, in the same way for patients and controls. Naive, central memory and regulatory TCRB repertoires appeared more similar among patients than healthy donors.

Sequencing input: naive CD4+ T cells from blood. The chain recombines TRBV10-3 with TRBJ2-7; possibly TRBD1 for D (6 bases). The receptor was derived from a young man with type 1 diabetes. CDR3 residues: CAIGGTPSTSYEQYF. In DNA, the CDR3 is TGTGCCATCGGGGGCACACCGTCGACTTCCTACGAGCAGTACTTC.